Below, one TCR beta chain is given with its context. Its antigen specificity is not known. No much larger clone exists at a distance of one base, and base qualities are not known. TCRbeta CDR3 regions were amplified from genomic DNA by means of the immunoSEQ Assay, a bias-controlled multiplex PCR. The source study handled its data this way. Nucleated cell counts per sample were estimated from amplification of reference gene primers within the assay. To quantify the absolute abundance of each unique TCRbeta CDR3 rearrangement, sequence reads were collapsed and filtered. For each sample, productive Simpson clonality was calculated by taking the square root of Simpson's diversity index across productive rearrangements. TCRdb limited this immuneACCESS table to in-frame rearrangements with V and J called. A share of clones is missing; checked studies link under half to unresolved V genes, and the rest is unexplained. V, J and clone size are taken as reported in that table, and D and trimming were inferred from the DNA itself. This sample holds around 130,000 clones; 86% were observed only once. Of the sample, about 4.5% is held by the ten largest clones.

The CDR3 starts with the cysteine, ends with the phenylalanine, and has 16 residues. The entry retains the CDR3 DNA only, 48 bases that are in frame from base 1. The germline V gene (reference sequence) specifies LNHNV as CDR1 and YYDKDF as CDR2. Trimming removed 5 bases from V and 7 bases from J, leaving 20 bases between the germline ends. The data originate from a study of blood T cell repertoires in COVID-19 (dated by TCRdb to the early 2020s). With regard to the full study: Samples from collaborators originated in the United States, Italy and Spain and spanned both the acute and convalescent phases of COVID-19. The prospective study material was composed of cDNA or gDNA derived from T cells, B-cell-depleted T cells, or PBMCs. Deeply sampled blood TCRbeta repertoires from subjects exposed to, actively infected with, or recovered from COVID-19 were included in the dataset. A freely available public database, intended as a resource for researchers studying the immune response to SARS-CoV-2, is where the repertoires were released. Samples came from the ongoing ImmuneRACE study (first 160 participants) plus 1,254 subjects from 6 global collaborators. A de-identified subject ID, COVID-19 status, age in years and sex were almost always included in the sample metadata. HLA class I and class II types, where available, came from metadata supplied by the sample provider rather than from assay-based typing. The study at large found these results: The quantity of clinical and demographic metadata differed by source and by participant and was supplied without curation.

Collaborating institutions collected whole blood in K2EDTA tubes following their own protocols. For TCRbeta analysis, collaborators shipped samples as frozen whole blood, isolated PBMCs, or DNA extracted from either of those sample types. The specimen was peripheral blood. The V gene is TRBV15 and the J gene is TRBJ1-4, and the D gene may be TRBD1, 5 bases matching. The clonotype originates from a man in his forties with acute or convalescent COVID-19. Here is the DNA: TGTGCCACCAGCTTCCGATCGGGGGGGAACATTGAAAAACTGTTTTTT. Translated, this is CATSFRSGGNIEKLFF.